This is a list of T cell receptor beta chains from one sample in a study of regulatory T cells in long-lasting Graves disease. Via MiXCR, TCRdb re-called the multiplex PCR reads, giving one row per CDR3 protein. The table has around 400,000 distinct CDR3 sequences, about a quarter seen once. The sample consisted of peripheral blood mononuclear cells (PBMCs), taken when the disease was refractory, from a patient treated with antithyroid drugs. Every receptor here comes from a female donor with Graves disease. The CDR3 runs from the conserved cysteine through the conserved F or W. D genes are given only for firm matches. Clone size is stated in some rows and not others, as once, few, many or a class when expanded.

TRBV12-3/TRBV12-4	many	-	TRBJ2-7	CASSLRQTAYEQYF	TGTGCCAGCAGTTTACGACAGACTGCCTACGAGCAGTACTTC
TRBV6-1	many	-	TRBJ2-7	CASIGGSYEQYF	TGTGCCAGCATTGGGGGCTCCTACGAGCAGTACTTC
TRBV19	-	-	TRBJ1-1	CASSALPQGVTEAFF	TGTGCCAGTAGTGCACTACCACAGGGTGTCACTGAAGCTTTCTTT
TRBV6-5	many	TRBD1	TRBJ1-1	CASSYSKGAMNTEAFF	TGTGCCAGCAGTTACTCGAAGGGGGCCATGAACACTGAAGCTTTCTTT
TRBV29-1	few	TRBD2	TRBJ2-4	CSSGTSGKNIQYF	TGCAGCTCCGGGACTAGCGGAAAAAACATTCAGTACTTC
TRBV29-1	few	-	TRBJ1-1	CSVEGLGTEAFF	TGCAGCGTTGAAGGGTTAGGAACTGAAGCTTTCTTT
TRBV7-2	few	TRBD2	TRBJ2-7	CASRGPGLAGFTYEQYF	TGTGCCAGCAGGGGTCCGGGACTAGCGGGATTTACCTACGAGCAGTACTTC
TRBV12-3/TRBV12-4	-	-	TRBJ1-1	CASSPVVEAFF	TGTGCCAGCTCACCCGTGGTTGAAGCTTTCTTT
TRBV28	many	-	TRBJ1-5	CASGWSNQPQHF	TGTGCCAGCGGTTGGAGCAATCAGCCCCAGCATTTT
TRBV25-1	many	TRBD1	TRBJ2-5	CASDYGDRGLQTQYF	TGTGCCAGTGATTATGGGGACAGGGGCTTGCAGACCCAGTACTTC
TRBV12-3/TRBV12-4	few	-	TRBJ1-2	CASSSPENYGYTF	TGTGCCAGCAGTTCCCCAGAAAACTATGGCTACACCTTC
TRBV7-3	-	-	TRBJ2-2	CASSLTMGAGELFF	TGTGCCAGCAGCTTAACTATGGGGGCCGGGGAGCTGTTTTTT
TRBV11-2	few	-	TRBJ2-5	CASRSRWGGGETQYF	TGTGCCAGCAGAAGCCGCTGGGGGGGCGGTGAGACCCAGTACTTC
TRBV11-2	many	-	TRBJ2-7	CASSLPASYEQYF	TGTGCCAGCAGCTTACCAGCTTCCTACGAGCAGTACTTC
TRBV6-1	-	TRBD1	TRBJ2-7	CASGQGWYEQYF	TGTGCCAGCGGACAGGGGTGGTACGAGCAGTACTTC
TRBV6-1	many	-	TRBJ2-7	CASSEYRDWEQGLYEQYF	TGTGCCAGCAGTGAATATAGGGACTGGGAACAGGGTCTCTACGAGCAGTACTTC
TRBV7-9	few	TRBD2	TRBJ2-7	CASSIVAGGVEQYF	TGTGCCAGCAGTATAGTAGCGGGAGGAGTCGAGCAGTACTTC
TRBV20-1	-	-	TRBJ1-6	CSARGYTNSPLHF	TGCAGTGCTAGGGGGTACACTAATTCACCCCTCCACTTT
TRBV9	-	-	TRBJ2-5	CASSDRDRHQETQYF	TGTGCCAGCAGCGATAGGGACCGCCACCAAGAGACCCAGTACTTC
TRBV7-6	few	-	TRBJ2-2	CASSLSSQTNTGELFF	TGTGCCAGCAGCTTATCGAGTCAGACGAACACCGGGGAGCTGTTTTTT
TRBV11-2	-	-	TRBJ1-6	CASSFATGGGSSYNSPLHF	TGTGCCAGCAGCTTCGCTACCGGGGGGGGGAGCTCCTATAATTCACCCCTCCACTTT
TRBV6-1	many	-	TRBJ1-5	CASSENLEGSQPQHF	TGTGCCAGCAGTGAAAATTTGGAGGGATCTCAGCCCCAGCATTTT
TRBV7-9	-	-	TRBJ2-7	CASSLAVGGPYEQYF	TGTGCCAGCAGCTTAGCGGTGGGGGGCCCCTACGAGCAGTACTTC
TRBV6-1	-	TRBD1	TRBJ2-7	CASSDGWDRAYEQYF	TGTGCCAGCAGTGACGGTTGGGACAGGGCATACGAGCAGTACTTC
TRBV2	many	-	TRBJ1-1	CARSDTGMNTEAFF	TGTGCCAGATCGGATACAGGGATGAACACTGAAGCTTTCTTT
TRBV19	-	TRBD1	TRBJ2-1	CASSTARDRTYNEQFF	TGTGCCAGTAGTACTGCCCGGGACAGGACCTACAATGAGCAGTTCTTC
TRBV18	-	-	TRBJ2-2	CASSNGVGNTGELFF	TGTGCCAGCTCAAACGGAGTCGGGAACACCGGGGAGCTGTTTTTT
TRBV5-1	-	TRBD2	TRBJ2-1	CASRPGLAGDLYNEQFF	TGCGCCAGCCGACCCGGACTAGCGGGAGATCTCTACAATGAGCAGTTCTTC
TRBV10-3	-	-	TRBJ2-3	CAMQGNTDTQYF	TGTGCCATGCAGGGGAACACAGATACGCAGTATTTT
TRBV5-1	-	TRBD1	TRBJ1-5	CASSPFSGGGQPQHF	TGCGCCAGCAGCCCATTCTCAGGGGGCGGGCAGCCCCAGCATTTT
TRBV6-1	few	-	TRBJ1-1	CASRNRALGNTEAFF	TGTGCCAGCAGGAACAGGGCTTTGGGGAACACTGAAGCTTTCTTT
TRBV7-2	many	-	TRBJ2-6	CASSRGGGSGANVLTF	TGTGCCAGCAGCAGAGGTGGGGGATCTGGGGCCAACGTCCTGACTTTC
TRBV7-2	-	-	TRBJ1-4	CASRLQRASEKLFF	TGTGCCAGCAGGTTACAGAGAGCATCTGAAAAACTGTTTTTT
TRBV30	few	-	TRBJ2-5	CAWSTAGWGEETQYF	TGTGCCTGGAGTACGGCAGGCTGGGGGGAAGAGACCCAGTACTTC
TRBV28	-	-	TRBJ2-2	CASSSGLSLTEHGELFF	TGTGCCAGCAGTTCCGGTCTTTCGCTAACGGAACACGGGGAGCTGTTTTTT
TRBV5-1	-	-	TRBJ1-2	CASSLMGRAANYGYTF	TGCGCCAGCAGCTTGATGGGTCGGGCCGCTAACTATGGCTACACCTTC
TRBV4-2	few	TRBD1	TRBJ2-5	CASSQATGTQETQYF	TGTGCCAGCAGCCAAGCGACAGGGACACAAGAGACCCAGTACTTC
TRBV7-3	few	TRBD2	TRBJ2-3	CASSEGLAGVSTDTQYF	TGTGCCAGCAGCGAGGGACTAGCGGGAGTAAGCACAGATACGCAGTATTTT
TRBV5-1	few	TRBD2	TRBJ2-2	CASSFFLAGGPTNTGELFF	TGCGCCAGCAGCTTCTTTTTAGCGGGAGGACCCACGAACACCGGGGAGCTGTTTTTT
TRBV5-6	-	-	TRBJ2-7	CASSGTGFSSYEQYF	TGTGCCAGCAGCGGCACAGGATTCAGCTCCTACGAGCAGTACTTC
TRBV19	-	-	TRBJ1-5	CASSMLNQPQHF	TGTGCCAGTAGTATGTTAAATCAGCCCCAGCATTTT
TRBV20-1	few	-	TRBJ2-1	CSAPLKLDDEQFF	TGCAGCGCCCCCCTGAAGCTAGACGATGAGCAGTTCTTC
TRBV25-1	few	TRBD1	TRBJ1-1	CASSAYRGHGTEAFF	TGTGCCAGCAGTGCCTACAGGGGGCATGGCACTGAAGCTTTCTTT
TRBV7-2	-	-	TRBJ2-2	CASSSRPRNTGELFF	TGTGCCAGCAGCTCGAGGCCTAGAAACACCGGGGAGCTGTTTTTT
TRBV7-7	-	-	TRBJ2-2	CASSTDRSGELFF	TGTGCCAGCAGCACCGATCGGAGCGGGGAGCTGTTTTTT
TRBV20-1	-	TRBD1	TRBJ2-7	CSARGPGQGSYEQYF	TGCAGTGCTAGAGGTCCGGGACAGGGGTCTTACGAGCAGTACTTC
TRBV27	-	-	TRBJ1-2	CASSYRGVTTF	TGTGCCAGCAGTTACCGGGGGGTGACCACCTTC
TRBV29-1	-	-	TRBJ2-4	CSVDTGLNIQYF	TGCAGCGTTGATACGGGACTAAACATTCAGTACTTC
TRBV28	many	-	TRBJ2-7	CASSLWAGSEFSNYEQYF	TGTGCCAGCAGTTTATGGGCGGGCAGCGAATTTTCCAACTACGAGCAGTACTTC
TRBV19	-	TRBD2	TRBJ2-3	CASSGGLAGKISTDTQYF	TGTGCCAGTAGTGGAGGACTAGCGGGAAAAATTAGCACAGATACGCAGTATTTT
TRBV7-8	many	-	TRBJ1-1	CASSRVGTEAFF	TGTGCCAGCAGCCGCGTGGGCACTGAAGCTTTCTTT
TRBV20-1	many	-	TRBJ2-5	CSAREAGWIETQYF	TGCAGTGCTAGAGAAGCTGGGTGGATCGAGACCCAGTACTTC
TRBV9	-	TRBD1	TRBJ1-6	CASSPYRGESPLHF	TGTGCCAGCAGCCCGTACAGGGGAGAGTCACCCCTCCACTTT
TRBV4-3	-	-	TRBJ1-1	CASSQGGSMNTEAFF	TGCGCCAGCAGCCAAGGCGGCAGTATGAACACTGAAGCTTTCTTT
TRBV14	-	TRBD2	TRBJ2-7	CASSQAAAGLAYEQYF	TGTGCCAGCAGCCAAGCAGCGGCGGGACTAGCCTACGAGCAGTACTTC
TRBV29-1	once	-	TRBJ2-7	CSVEDGAGWGSGEQYF	TGCAGCGTTGAAGATGGGGCAGGATGGGGCTCTGGCGAGCAGTACTTC
TRBV24-1	few	-	TRBJ2-2	CATSGTDGNNGELFF	TGTGCCACCAGTGGGACAGATGGGAACAACGGGGAGCTGTTTTTT
TRBV28	many	-	TRBJ1-1	CASSLGGLDGTEAFF	TGTGCCAGCAGTTTAGGGGGATTAGACGGCACTGAAGCTTTCTTT
TRBV7-2	few	-	TRBJ2-2	CASSRENRVTHGELFF	TGTGCCAGCAGCCGAGAAAACCGGGTCACCCACGGGGAGCTGTTTTTT